The clone carrying this T cell receptor (beta chain) was seen just once. These data originate in a study of OX40 agonist ivuxolimab in advanced cancers. Systemic immunosuppression or a history of autoimmune disease excluded patients. Sequencing was performed with immunoSEQ multiplex PCR; in TCRdb, only in-frame clones are kept and a portion is missing. The data contain some 25,000 clones, 65% to 90% of them singletons. V lost 3 bases and J lost 3; bases outside the gene matches: 11. Germline CDR1 reads MNHNS; CDR2 reads SASEGT. This CDR3 is built from 17 residues. The sample consisted of CD4+ or CD8+ T cells sorted from blood, taken in a trial of the OX40 agonist ivuxolimab. This clonotype was sampled from an adult with an advanced solid tumor such as melanoma, head and neck, liver or kidney cancer. The rearrangement links TRBV6-1 to TRBJ2-1, with 7 bases matching TRBD1. The CDR3 nucleotides are TGTGCCAGCAGTGACTTATCCAGCACAGGGGACTACAATGAGCAGTTCTTC. It specifies CASSDLSSTGDYNEQFF.